The T cell receptor (beta chain) under discussion was sequenced for a study of CD8+CD57+ T cells in acquired aplastic anemia. The study profiled TCR beta VDJ and CDR3 using genomic DNA as template. TCRdb analysed the reads with MiXCR anew, one entry per CDR3 protein. Among around 190,000 distinct CDR3 sequences, about half were seen once, and the ten largest hold under 15%. Trimming cost V 1 base and J 0 bases, with 9 bases left between them. This CDR3 is built from 15 residues. Germline lookup yields CDR1 LGHNA and CDR2 YSLEER. Sequenced patients had shown CD8+CD57+ cell expansion by flow cytometry. The J gene is TRBJ2-5, the V gene TRBV4-3; the D gene is possibly TRBD1 (5 bases). Sequenced sample: sorted CD4+, CD8+, or CD8+CD57+ T cells (not recorded which) from PBMCs. The source of this sequence is a human donor with aplastic anemia. The CDR3 DNA is TGCGCCAGCAGCCAAGCAGCAGGGTACCAAGAGACCCAGTACTTC. Translating it yields CASSQAAGYQETQYF.